The T cell receptor (beta chain) under discussion was sequenced for a study of human T cells and chemical hapten exposure. Background on the study: Weekly administration of diphenylcyclopropenone to the scalp of patients continued throughout the approximately 23-week study.

This sample's time point: pre-sensitization, week 0. As for treatment: therapeutic diphenylcyclopropenone sensitization with weekly scalp DPC. Alopecia patients deemed DPC-suitable, aged 18 to 70, excluding pregnancy. The V segment lost 4 bases and the J segment 3 bases; nucleotides outside the gene matches: 3. This CDR3 is 15 amino acids long. Germline CDR1 SGHRS, CDR2 YFSETQ. TCRdb re-called the RACE reads with MiXCR, one entry per CDR3 protein. This table has 270,000 or so distinct CDR3 sequences, roughly 7.7% appearing once. This receptor was obtained from a man in his late teens or twenties with alopecia areata. Some clones in this sample may be carry-over from other donors' samples. The specimen comprised whole blood, sampled in connection with sensitization to the hapten diphenylcyclopropenone (DPC). The rearrangement links TRBV5-1 to TRBJ2-1, with TRBD1 identical over 11 bases. CDR3 DNA sequence: TGCGCCAGCAGCCCCGGGACAGGGGGCTACAATGAGCAGTTCTTC. This codes for CASSPGTGGYNEQFF.